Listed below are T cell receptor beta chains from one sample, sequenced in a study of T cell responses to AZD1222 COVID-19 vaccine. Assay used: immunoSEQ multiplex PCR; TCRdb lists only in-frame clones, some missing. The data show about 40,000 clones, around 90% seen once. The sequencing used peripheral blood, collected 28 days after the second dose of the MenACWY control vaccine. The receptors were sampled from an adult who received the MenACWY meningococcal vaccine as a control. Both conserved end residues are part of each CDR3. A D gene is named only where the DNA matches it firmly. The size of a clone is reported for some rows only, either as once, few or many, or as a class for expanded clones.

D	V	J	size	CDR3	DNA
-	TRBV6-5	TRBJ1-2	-	CASSSHSSYGYTF	TGTGCCAGCAGTTCCCATAGCAGCTATGGCTACACCTTC
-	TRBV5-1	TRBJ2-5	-	CASSLVGFETQYF	TGCGCCAGCAGCTTGGTAGGATTCGAGACCCAGTACTTC
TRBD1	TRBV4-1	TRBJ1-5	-	CASSQGQGPSNQPQHF	TGCGCCAGCAGCCAAGGACAGGGACCTAGCAATCAGCCCCAGCATTTT
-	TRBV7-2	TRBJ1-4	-	CASSMTQATNEKLFF	TGTGCCAGCAGCATGACACAGGCAACTAATGAAAAACTGTTTTTT
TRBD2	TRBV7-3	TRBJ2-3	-	CASSLSPSGGSTDTQYF	TGCGCCAGCAGCTTAAGTCCTAGCGGGGGGAGCACAGATACGCAGTATTTT
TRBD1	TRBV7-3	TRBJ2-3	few	CASSPRQGATDTQYF	TGTGCCAGCAGCCCTAGACAGGGGGCAACAGATACGCAGTATTTT
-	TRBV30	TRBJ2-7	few	CAWRSANSYEQYF	TGTGCCTGGAGGTCGGCCAACTCCTACGAGCAGTACTTC
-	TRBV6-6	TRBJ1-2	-	CASSYSPGARDGYTF	TGTGCCAGCAGTTACTCTCCGGGGGCACGGGATGGCTACACCTTC
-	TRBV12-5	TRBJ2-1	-	CASGLVLGLAVREQFF	TGTGCTAGTGGTTTGGTACTGGGATTAGCGGTCCGTGAGCAGTTCTTC
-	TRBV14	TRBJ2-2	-	CASSLAPGTGELFF	TGTGCCAGCAGCCTGGCGCCGGGCACCGGGGAGCTGTTTTTT
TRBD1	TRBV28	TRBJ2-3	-	CASSPGQGGHTQYF	TGTGCCAGCAGTCCGGGACAGGGAGGGCATACGCAGTATTTT
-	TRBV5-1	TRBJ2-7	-	CASSSMGTAVYEQYF	TGCGCCAGCAGCAGCATGGGGACTGCCGTCTACGAGCAGTACTTC
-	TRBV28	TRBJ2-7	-	CASSSRTLIYEQYF	TGTGCCAGCAGTTCTAGGACCCTCATCTACGAGCAGTACTTC
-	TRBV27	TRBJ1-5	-	CASSYFGGPQHF	TGTGCCAGCAGTTACTTCGGCGGGCCCCAGCATTTT
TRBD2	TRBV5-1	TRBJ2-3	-	CASGFTSGTRADTQYF	TGCGCCAGCGGATTTACTAGCGGGACGAGGGCAGATACGCAGTATTTT
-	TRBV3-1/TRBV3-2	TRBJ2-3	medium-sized	CASSQITDTQYF	TGTGCCAGCAGTCAGATTACAGATACGCAGTATTTT
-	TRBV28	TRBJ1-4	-	CASSRQFTNEKLFF	TGTGCCAGCAGTAGACAATTTACTAATGAAAAACTGTTTTTT
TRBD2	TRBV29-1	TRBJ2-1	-	CSVVGTSGTNEQFF	TGCAGCGTTGTAGGGACTAGCGGTACAAATGAGCAGTTCTTC
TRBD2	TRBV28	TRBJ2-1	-	CASSLVTSFEQFF	TGTGCCAGCAGTCTCGTGACTAGCTTTGAGCAGTTCTTC
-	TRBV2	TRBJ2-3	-	CASSPQLSTDTQYF	TGTGCCAGCAGTCCCCAGTTAAGCACAGATACGCAGTATTTT
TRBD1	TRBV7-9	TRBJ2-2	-	CASSPGQGVTGELFF	TGTGCCAGCAGCCCCGGACAGGGGGTAACCGGGGAGCTGTTTTTT
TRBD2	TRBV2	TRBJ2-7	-	CASISAAGGEQYF	TGTGCCAGCATATCGGCAGCGGGGGGCGAGCAGTACTTC
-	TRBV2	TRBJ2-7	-	CASSELYEQYF	TGTGCCAGCAGTGAACTCTACGAGCAGTACTTC